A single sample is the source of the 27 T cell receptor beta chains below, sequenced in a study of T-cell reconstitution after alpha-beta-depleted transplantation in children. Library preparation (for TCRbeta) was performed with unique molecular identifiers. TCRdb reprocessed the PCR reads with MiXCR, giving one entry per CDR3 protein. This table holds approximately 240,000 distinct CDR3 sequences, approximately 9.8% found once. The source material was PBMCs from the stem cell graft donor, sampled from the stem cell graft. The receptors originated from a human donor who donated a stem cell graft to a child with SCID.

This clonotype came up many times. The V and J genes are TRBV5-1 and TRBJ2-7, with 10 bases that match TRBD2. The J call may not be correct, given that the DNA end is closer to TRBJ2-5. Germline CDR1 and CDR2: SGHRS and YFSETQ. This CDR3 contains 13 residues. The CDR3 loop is CASSYSSGGTQYF. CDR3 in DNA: TGCGCCAGCAGCTATTCTAGCGGGGGGACCCAGTACTTC.

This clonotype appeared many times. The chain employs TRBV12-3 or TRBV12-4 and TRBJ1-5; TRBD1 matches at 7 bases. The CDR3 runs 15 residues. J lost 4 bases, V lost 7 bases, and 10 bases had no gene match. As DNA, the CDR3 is TGTGCCAGCACCACTCGGGGACAGCTAAATCAGCCCCAGCATTTT. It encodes CASTTRGQLNQPQHF.

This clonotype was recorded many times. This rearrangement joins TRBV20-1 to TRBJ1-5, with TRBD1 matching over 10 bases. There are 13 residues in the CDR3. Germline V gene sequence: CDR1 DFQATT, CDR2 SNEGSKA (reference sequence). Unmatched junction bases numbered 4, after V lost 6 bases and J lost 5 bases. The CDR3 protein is CSASGTGDQPQHF. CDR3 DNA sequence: TGCAGTGCCTCCGGGACAGGGGATCAGCCCCAGCATTTT.

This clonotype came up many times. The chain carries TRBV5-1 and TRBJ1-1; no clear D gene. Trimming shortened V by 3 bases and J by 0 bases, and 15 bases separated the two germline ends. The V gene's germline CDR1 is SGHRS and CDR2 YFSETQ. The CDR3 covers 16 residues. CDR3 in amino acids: CASSSQDGWLNTEAFF. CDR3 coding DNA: TGCGCCAGCAGCTCCCAGGATGGGTGGTTGAACACTGAAGCTTTCTTT.

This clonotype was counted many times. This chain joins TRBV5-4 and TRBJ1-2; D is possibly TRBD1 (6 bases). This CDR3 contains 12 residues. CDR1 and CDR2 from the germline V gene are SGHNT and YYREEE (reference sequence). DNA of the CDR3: TGTGCAGGGGGTAAAAGGGAACATGGCTACACCTTC. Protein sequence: CAGGKREHGYTF. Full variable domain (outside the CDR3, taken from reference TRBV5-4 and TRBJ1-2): ETGVTQSPTHLIKTRGQQVTLRCSSQSGHNTVSWYQQALGQGPQFIFQYYREEENGRGNFPPRFSGLQFPNYSSELNVNALELDDSALYLCAGGKREHGYTFGSGTRLTVV.

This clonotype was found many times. Written as DNA, the CDR3 is TGTGCCAGCAGCCCTAGCGGGGGTTTCGGCAATCAGCCCCAGCATTTT. Translation: CASSPSGGFGNQPQHF. This chain joins TRBV7-2 and TRBJ1-5; D perhaps matches TRBD1 (5 bases). This CDR3 is built from 16 residues. V was shortened by 5 bases and J by 2 bases, with 16 bases between the two germline ends. From germline, CDR1 is SGHTA and CDR2 FQGNSA.

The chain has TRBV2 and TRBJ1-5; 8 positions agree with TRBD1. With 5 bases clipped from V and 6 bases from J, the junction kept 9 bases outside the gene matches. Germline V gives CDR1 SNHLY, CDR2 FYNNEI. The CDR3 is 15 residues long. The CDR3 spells CASSPGQGWGQPQHF. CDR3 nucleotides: TGTGCCAGCAGTCCTGGACAGGGTTGGGGTCAGCCCCAGCATTTT.

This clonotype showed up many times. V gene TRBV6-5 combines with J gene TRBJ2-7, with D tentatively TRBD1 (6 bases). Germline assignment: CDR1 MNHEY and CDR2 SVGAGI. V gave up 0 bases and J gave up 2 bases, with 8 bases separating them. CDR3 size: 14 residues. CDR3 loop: CASSYSAGAYEQYF. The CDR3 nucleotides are TGTGCCAGCAGTTACTCGGCAGGGGCCTACGAGCAGTACTTC.

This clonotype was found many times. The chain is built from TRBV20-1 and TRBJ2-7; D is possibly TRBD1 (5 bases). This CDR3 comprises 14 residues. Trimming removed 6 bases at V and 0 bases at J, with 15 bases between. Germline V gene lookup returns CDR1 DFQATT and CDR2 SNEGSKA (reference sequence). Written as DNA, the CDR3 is TGCAGTGCCACAGGCCTCCCTAGCTCCTACGAGCAGTACTTC. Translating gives CSATGLPSSYEQYF.

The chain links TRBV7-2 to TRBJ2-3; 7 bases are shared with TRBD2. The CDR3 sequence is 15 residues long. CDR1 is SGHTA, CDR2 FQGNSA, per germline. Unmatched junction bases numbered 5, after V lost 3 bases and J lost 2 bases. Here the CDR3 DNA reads TGTGCCAGCAGCTTCTGGGCGGGGGACACAGATACGCAGTATTTT. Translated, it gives CASSFWAGDTDTQYF.

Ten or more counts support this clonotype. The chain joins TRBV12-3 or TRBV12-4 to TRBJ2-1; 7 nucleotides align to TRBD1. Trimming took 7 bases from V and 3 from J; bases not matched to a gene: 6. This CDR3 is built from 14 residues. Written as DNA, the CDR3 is TGTGCCAGCATCCCGGGACAGAGCTACAATGAGCAGTTCTTC. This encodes CASIPGQSYNEQFF.

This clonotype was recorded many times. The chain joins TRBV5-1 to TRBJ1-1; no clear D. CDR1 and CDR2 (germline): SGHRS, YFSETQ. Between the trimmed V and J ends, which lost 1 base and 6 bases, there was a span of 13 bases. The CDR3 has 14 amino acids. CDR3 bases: TGCGCCAGCAGCTTGAAGCGCCATGGGGCTGAAGCTTTCTTT. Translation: CASSLKRHGAEAFF.

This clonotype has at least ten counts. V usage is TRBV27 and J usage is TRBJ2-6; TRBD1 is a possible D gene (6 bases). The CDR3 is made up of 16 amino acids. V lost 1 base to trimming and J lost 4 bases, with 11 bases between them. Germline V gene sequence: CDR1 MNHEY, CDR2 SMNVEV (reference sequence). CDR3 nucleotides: TGTGCCAGCAGTTTATACCAGGGGAGCGGGGCCAACGTCCTGACTTTC. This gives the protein CASSLYQGSGANVLTF.

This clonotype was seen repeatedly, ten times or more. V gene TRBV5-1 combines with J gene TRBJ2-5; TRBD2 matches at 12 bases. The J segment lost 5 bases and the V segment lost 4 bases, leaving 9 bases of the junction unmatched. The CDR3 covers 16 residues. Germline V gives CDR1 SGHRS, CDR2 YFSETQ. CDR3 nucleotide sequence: TGCGCCAGCAGCCGTATGGGACTAGCGGGTGATGAGACCCAGTACTTC. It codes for CASSRMGLAGDETQYF.

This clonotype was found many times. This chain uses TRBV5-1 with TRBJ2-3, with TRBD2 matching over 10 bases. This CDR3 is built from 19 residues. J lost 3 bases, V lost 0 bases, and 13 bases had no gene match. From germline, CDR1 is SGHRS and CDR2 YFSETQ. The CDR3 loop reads CASSLALSSGGLPTDTQYF. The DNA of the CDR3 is TGCGCCAGCAGCTTGGCCCTCTCTAGCGGGGGACTCCCTACAGATACGCAGTATTTT.

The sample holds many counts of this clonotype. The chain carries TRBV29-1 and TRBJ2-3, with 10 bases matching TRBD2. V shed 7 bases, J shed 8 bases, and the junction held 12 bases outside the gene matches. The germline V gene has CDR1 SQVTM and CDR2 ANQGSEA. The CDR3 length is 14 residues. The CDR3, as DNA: TGCAGCGCTCCTCTAGCGGGGGCCACCCCTACGCAGTATTTT. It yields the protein CSAPLAGATPTQYF.

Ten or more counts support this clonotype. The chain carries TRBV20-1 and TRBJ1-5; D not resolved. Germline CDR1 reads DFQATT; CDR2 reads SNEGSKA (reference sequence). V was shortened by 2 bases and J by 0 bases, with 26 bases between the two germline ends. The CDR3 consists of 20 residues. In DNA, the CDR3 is TGCAGTGCTAGATATCCCGGTCTTCCCGGCCAGTCGAATAGCAATCAGCCCCAGCATTTT. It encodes CSARYPGLPGQSNSNQPQHF.

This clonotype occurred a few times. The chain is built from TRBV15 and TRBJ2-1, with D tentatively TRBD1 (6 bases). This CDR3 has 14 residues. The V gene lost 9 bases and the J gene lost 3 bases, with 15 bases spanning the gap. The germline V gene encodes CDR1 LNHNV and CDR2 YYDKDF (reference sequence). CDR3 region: CATGDKRIYNEQFF. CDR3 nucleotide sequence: TGTGCCACTGGGGACAAGAGAATCTACAATGAGCAGTTCTTC.

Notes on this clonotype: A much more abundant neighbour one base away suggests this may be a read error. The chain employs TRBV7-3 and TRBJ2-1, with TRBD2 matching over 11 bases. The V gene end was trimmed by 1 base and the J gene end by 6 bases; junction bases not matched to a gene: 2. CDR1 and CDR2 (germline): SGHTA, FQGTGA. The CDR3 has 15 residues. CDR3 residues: CASSLIAGGFNEQFF. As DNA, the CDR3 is TGTGCCAGCAGCTTAATAGCGGGGGGGTTCAATGAGCAGTTCTTC.

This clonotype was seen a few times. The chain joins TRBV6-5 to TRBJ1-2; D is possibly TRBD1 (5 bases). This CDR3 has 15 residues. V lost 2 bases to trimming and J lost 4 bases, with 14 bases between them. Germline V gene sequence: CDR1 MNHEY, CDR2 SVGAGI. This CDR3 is CASSYLAGWGYGYTF. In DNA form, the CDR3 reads TGTGCCAGCAGTTACCTGGCAGGGTGGGGCTATGGCTACACCTTC.

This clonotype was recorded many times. In DNA, the CDR3 is TGCGCCAGCAGCGACGGAAGTCCAGCCGAAAAACTGTTTTTT. It yields the protein CASSDGSPAEKLFF. The chain links TRBV5-1 to TRBJ1-4; D remains unclear. CDR1 and CDR2 from the germline V gene are SGHRS and YFSETQ. V lost 4 bases, J lost 8 bases, and 15 bases lay in between. The CDR3 has 14 residues. The entire variable domain, with the rest obtained from reference TRBV5-1 and TRBJ1-4, is as follows: KAGVTQTPRYLIKTRGQQVTLSCSPISGHRSVSWYQQTPGQGLQFLFEYFSETQRNKGNFPGRFSGRQFSNSRSEMNVSTLELGDSALYLCASSDGSPAEKLFFGSGTQLSVL.

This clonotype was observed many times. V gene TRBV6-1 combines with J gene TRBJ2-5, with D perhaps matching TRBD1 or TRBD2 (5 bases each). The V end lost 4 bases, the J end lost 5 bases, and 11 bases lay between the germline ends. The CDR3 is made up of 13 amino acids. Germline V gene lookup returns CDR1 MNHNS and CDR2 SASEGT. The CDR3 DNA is TGTGCCAGCAGTGCTGGGGGAAGCGAGACCCAGTACTTC. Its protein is CASSAGGSETQYF.

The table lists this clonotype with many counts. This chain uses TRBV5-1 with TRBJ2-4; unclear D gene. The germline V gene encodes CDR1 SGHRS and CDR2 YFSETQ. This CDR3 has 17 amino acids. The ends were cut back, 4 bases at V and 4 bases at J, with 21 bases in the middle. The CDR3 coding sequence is TGCGCCAGCAGCCAACATCCCCAGGCCGCGCGGAAAAACATTCAGTACTTC. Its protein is CASSQHPQAARKNIQYF.

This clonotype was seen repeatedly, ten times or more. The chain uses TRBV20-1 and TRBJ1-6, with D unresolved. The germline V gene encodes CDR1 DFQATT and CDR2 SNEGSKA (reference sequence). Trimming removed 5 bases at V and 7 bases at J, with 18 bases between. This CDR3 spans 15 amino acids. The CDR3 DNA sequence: TGCAGTGCTTCATCAAACATGATCCTAAATTCACCCCTCCACTTT. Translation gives CSASSNMILNSPLHF.

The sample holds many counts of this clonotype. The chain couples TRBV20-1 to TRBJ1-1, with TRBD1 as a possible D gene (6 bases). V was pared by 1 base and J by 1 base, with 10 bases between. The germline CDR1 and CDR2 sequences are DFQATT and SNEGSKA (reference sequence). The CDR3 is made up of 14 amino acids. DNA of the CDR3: TGCAGTGCTAGAGCCATGACAGGGAACACTGAAGCTTTCTTT. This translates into CSARAMTGNTEAFF.

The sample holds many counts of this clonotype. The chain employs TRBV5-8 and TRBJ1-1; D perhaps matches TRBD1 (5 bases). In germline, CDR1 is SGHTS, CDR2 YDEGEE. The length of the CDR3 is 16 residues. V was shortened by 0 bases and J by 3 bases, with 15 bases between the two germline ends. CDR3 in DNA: TGTGCCAGCAGCTTGGCAGGGTTCCGGAGATACACTGAAGCTTTCTTT. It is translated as CASSLAGFRRYTEAFF. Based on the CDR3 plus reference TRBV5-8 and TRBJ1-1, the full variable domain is EAGVTQSPTHLIKTRGQQATLRCSPISGHTSVYWYQQALGLGLQFLLWYDEGEERNRGNFPPRFSGRQFPNYSSELNVNALELEDSALYLCASSLAGFRRYTEAFFGQGTRLTVV.

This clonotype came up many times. The CDR3 DNA is TGTGCCAGCAGCCTCCCACTAGCGGGGGGTTACAATGAGCAGTTCTTC. It codes for CASSLPLAGGYNEQFF. V usage is TRBV3-1 and J usage is TRBJ2-1, with 12 positions matching TRBD2. CDR1 and CDR2 from the germline V gene are LGHDT and YNNKEL (reference sequence). J was trimmed by 4 bases and V by 4 bases; bases with no gene match: 5. This CDR3 has 16 residues.